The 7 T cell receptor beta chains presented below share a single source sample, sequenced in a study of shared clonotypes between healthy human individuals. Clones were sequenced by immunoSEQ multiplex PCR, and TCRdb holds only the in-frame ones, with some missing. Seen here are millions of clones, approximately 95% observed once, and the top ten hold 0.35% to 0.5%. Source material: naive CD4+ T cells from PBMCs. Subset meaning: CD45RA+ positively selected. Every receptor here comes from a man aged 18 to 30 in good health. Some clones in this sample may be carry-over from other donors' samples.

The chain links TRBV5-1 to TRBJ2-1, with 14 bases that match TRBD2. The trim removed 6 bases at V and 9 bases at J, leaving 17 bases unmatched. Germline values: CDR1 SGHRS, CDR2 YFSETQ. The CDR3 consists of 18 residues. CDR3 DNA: TGCGCCAGCAACGTCGGGACTAGCGGGAGCTCAGGGAAAGGTGAGCAGTTCTTC. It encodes CASNVGTSGSSGKGEQFF.

In DNA form, the CDR3 reads TGTGCCAGCAGCCCATTTCCTAATAGCAATCAGCCCCAGCATTTT. Residues: CASSPFPNSNQPQHF. The chain uses TRBV7-9 and TRBJ1-5; D unresolved. Trimming cost V 5 bases and J 0 bases, with 11 bases left between them. Germline V gives CDR1 SEHNR, CDR2 FQNEAQ (reference sequence). This CDR3 comprises 15 residues.

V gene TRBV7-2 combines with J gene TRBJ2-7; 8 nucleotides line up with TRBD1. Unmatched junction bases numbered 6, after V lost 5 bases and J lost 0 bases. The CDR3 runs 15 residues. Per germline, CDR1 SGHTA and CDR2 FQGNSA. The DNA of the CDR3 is TGTGCCAGCAGCCCACAGGGGGGAGGCTCCTACGAGCAGTACTTC. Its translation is CASSPQGGGSYEQYF.

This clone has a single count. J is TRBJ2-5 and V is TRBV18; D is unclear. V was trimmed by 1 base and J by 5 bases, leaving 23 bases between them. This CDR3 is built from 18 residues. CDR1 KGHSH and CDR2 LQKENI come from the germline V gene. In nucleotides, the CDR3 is TGTGCCAGCTCACCACTACCGGACGCCGGGCCAGGTCGGGAGACCCAGTACTTC. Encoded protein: CASSPLPDAGPGRETQYF.

CDR3 in DNA: TGTGCCAGCAGCCTCGGACGGGGGTTGGGGCAGTACTTC. It specifies CASSLGRGLGQYF. J is TRBJ2-7 and V is TRBV5-6, with D tentatively TRBD2 (6 bases). CDR3 length: 13 residues. The germline gives CDR1 SGHDT, CDR2 YYEEEE. V gave up 4 bases and J gave up 9 bases, with 17 bases separating them.

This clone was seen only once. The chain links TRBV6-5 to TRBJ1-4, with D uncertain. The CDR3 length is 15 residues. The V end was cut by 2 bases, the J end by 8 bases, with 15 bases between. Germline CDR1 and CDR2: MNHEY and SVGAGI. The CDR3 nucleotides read TGTGCCAGCAGTTACCGGGCGGCCACGTCGGAAAAACTGTTTTTT. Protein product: CASSYRAATSEKLFF.

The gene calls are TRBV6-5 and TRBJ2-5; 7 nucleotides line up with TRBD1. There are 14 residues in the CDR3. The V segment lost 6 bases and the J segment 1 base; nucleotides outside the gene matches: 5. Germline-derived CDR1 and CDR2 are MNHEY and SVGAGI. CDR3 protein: CASSDRAIQETQYF. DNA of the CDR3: TGTGCCAGCAGCGACAGGGCGATCCAAGAGACCCAGTACTTC.